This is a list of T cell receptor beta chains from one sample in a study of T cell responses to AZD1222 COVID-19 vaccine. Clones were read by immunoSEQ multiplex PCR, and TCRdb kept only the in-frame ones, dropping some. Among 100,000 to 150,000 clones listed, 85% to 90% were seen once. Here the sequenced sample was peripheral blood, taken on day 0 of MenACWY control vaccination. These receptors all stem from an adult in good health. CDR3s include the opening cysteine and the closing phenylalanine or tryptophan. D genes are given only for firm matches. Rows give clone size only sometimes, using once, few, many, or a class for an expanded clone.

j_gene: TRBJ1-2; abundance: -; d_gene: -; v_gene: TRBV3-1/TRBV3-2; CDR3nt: TGTGCCAGCAGCCAACTAAGTAGGTTAGCTGGCGAAACATATGGCTACACCTTC; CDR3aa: CASSQLSRLAGETYGYTF
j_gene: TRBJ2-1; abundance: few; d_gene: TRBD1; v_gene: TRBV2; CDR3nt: TGTGCCAGCCGGGGGACAGGGTGGTACAATGAGCAGTTCTTC; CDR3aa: CASRGTGWYNEQFF
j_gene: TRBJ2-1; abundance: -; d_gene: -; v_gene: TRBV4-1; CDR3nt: TGCGCCAGCAGCTATGCGGTCTCCTACAATGAGCAGTTCTTC; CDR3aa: CASSYAVSYNEQFF
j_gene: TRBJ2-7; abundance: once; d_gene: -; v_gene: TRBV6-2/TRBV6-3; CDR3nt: TGTGCCAGCAGCCGCGGGACAGTCTACGAGCAGTACTTC; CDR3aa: CASSRGTVYEQYF
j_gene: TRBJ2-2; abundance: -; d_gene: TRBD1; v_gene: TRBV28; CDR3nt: TGTGCCAGCAATCAGGGGGCGGACACCGGGGAGCTGTTTTTT; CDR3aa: CASNQGADTGELFF
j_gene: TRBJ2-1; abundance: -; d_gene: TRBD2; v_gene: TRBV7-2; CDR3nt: TGTGCCAGCAGCTTATTTCCTAGCGGGAGGGGCTTTTCCTACAATGAGCAGTTCTTC; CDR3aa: CASSLFPSGRGFSYNEQFF
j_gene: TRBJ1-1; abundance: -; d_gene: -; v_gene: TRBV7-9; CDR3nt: TGTGCCAGCAGCTTATTAGGTCGGAACACTGAAGCTTTCTTT; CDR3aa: CASSLLGRNTEAFF
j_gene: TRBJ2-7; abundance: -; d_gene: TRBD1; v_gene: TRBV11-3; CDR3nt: TGTGCCAGCAGCTTAGCTTCGGACAGGGGGCTCTACGAGCAGTACTTC; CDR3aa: CASSLASDRGLYEQYF
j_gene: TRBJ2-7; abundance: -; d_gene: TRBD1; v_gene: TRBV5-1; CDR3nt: TGCGCCAGCAGCGCCAGTGTCCCCCCGGGGACAGGGACGGACTTC; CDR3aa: CASSASVPPGTGTDF
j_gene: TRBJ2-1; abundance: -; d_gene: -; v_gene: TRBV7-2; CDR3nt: TGTGCCAGCAGCTTATGGGGGGAGACTGAGCAGTTCTTC; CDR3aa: CASSLWGETEQFF
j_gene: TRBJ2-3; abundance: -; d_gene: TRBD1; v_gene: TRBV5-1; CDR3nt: TGCGCCAGCAGCTTGGCGGGACAGGTTACAGATACGCAGTATTTT; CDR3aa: CASSLAGQVTDTQYF
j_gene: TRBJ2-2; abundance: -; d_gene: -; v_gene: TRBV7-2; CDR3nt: TGTGCCAGCAGCTTAGAGTGGGATTTGACCGGGGAGCTGTTTTTT; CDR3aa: CASSLEWDLTGELFF
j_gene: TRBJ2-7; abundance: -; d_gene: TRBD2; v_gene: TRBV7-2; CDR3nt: TGTGCCAGCAGCTTATCGCGCGGGGGGTCCTACGAGCAGTACTTC; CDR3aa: CASSLSRGGSYEQYF
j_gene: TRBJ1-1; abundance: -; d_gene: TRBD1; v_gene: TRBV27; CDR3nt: TGTGCCAGCAAGCCTTCAGGGGGCATGAACACTGAAGCTTTCTTT; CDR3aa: CASKPSGGMNTEAFF
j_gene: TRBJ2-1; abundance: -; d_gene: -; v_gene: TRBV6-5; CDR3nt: TGTGCCAGCAGTTATCTGCTCGGCGGCCACTACAATGAGCAGTTCTTC; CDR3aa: CASSYLLGGHYNEQFF
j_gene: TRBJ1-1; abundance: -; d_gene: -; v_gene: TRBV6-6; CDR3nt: TGTGCCAGCACTAATACAGGGAACACTGAAGCTTTCTTT; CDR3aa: CASTNTGNTEAFF
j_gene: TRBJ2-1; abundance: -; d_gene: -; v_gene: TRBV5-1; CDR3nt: TGCGCCAGCAGCTTGGGCGGGTATAACAATGAGCAGTTCTTC; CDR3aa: CASSLGGYNNEQFF
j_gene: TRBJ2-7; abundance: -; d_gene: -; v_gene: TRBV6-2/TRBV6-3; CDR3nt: TGTGCCAGCAGTTACAAAGATTCCGAGCAGTACTTC; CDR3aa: CASSYKDSEQYF
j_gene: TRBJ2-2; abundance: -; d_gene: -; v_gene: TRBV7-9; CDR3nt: TGTGCCAGCAGCCCCTGGGCCTCCGGGGAGCTGTTTTTT; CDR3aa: CASSPWASGELFF
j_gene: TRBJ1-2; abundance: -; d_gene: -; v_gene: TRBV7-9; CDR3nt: TGTGCCAGCAGCTACGGGACTGCGAACTATGGCTACACCTTC; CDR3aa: CASSYGTANYGYTF
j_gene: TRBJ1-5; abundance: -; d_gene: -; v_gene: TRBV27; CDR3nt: TGTGCCAGCGGGCCCTATAGCAATCAGCCCCAGCATTTT; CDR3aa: CASGPYSNQPQHF
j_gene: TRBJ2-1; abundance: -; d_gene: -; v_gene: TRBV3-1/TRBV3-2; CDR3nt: TGTGCCAGCAGACAGGGCTCCTACAATGAGCAGTTCTTC; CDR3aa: CASRQGSYNEQFF
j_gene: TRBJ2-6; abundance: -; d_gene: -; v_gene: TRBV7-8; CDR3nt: TGTGCCAGCAGCTGGGGATACTCTGGGGCCAACGTCCTGACTTTC; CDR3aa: CASSWGYSGANVLTF
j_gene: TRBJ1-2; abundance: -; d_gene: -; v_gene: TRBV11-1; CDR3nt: TGTGCCAGCAGCTTACGTATCCTGGCAGGGAATGGCTACACCTTC; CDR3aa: CASSLRILAGNGYTF
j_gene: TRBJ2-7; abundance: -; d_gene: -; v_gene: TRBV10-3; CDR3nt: TGTGCCATCAGCGATGACAGGTTTACCTACGAGCAGTACTTC; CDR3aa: CAISDDRFTYEQYF
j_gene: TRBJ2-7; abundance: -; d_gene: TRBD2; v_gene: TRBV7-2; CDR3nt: TGTGCCAGCAGCTTGGGACTAGGATCCTACGAGCAGTACTTC; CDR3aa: CASSLGLGSYEQYF
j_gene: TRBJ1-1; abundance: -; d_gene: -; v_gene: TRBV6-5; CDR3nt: TGTGCCAGCAGTTACTCAGCGTCGAACACTGAAGCTTTCTTT; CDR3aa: CASSYSASNTEAFF